The next 12 T cell receptor beta chains were all read from a single sample in a study of CXCR3-negative and CXCR3-positive naive CD8 T cells. The TRB cDNA libraries were prepared by 5' RACE with UMI labels. TCRdb re-called the 5' RACE reads; one entry per CDR3 protein, DNA not given. The sample table includes over 35,000 distinct CDR3 sequences. Sample: memory CD8+ T cells from blood. The receptors stem from a human donor in good health. Some clones in this sample may be carry-over from other donors' samples.

The V call is TRBV6-4, the J call TRBJ2-3; TCRdb reports TRBD1, a call that lacks DNA to check it against. This CDR3 is 13 amino acids long. CDR1 MRHNA and CDR2 SNTAGT come from the germline V gene. The CDR3 sequence is CASEGGSTDTQYF.

The chain links TRBV6-4 to TRBJ2-3; there is no DNA to check the TCRdb D call of TRBD2. The CDR3 has 14 amino acids. The V gene's germline CDR1 is MRHNA and CDR2 SNTAGT. The CDR3 region is CASSERGGPDTQYF.

V is TRBV6-2 or TRBV6-3 and J is TRBJ2-3; TCRdb lists TRBD1, though no DNA is available to test this call. In germline, CDR1 is MNHEY, CDR2 SVGEGT. The CDR3 loop spans 14 amino acids. CDR3: CASSPRQLPDTQYF.

The rearrangement joins TRBV18 to TRBJ2-3; checking the TCRdb D call of TRBD1 is not possible without DNA. CDR1 is KGHSH, CDR2 LQKENI, per germline. The CDR3 contains 12 residues. CDR3 protein: CASSPSGDTQYF.

The rearrangement links TRBV4-3 to TRBJ2-1. This CDR3 is 15 amino acids long. CDR1 is LGHNA and CDR2 is YSLEER in the germline V gene. CDR3 sequence: CASSHGDSSYNEQFF.

This chain connects TRBV28 to TRBJ1-2; the D call from TCRdb, TRBD1, cannot be confirmed without DNA. Germline V CDR1 and CDR2: MDHEN, SYDVKM. This CDR3 is built from 13 residues. CDR3 sequence: CASTGTGGGGYTF.

V usage is TRBV13 and J usage is TRBJ1-6; TCRdb outputs TRBD1, but without DNA this stays unchecked. The CDR3 consists of 14 residues. Germline V gives CDR1 PRHDT, CDR2 FYEKMQ (reference sequence). The CDR3 spells CASSFGTGDSPLHF.

This chain uses TRBV4-3 with TRBJ2-1. CDR3 length: 13 residues. CDR1 is LGHNA and CDR2 is YSLEER in the germline V gene. The CDR3 loop is CASSHNDYNEQFF.

This chain joins TRBV7-3 and TRBJ1-1. CDR1 and CDR2 from the germline V gene are SGHTA and FQGTGA. This CDR3 is 13 amino acids long. The CDR3: CASSSSGSTEAFF.

This chain uses TRBV6-2 or TRBV6-3 with TRBJ2-7; the TCRdb call, TRBD1, lacks DNA for checking. The CDR3 runs 14 residues. Germline values: CDR1 MNHEY, CDR2 SVGEGT. The CDR3 is CASRPGTNLREEYF.

The chain recombines TRBV29-1 with TRBJ2-1. Germline CDR1 reads SQVTM; CDR2 reads ANQGSEA. The length of the CDR3 is 12 residues. CDR3: CSLIKGNNEQFF.

CDR3 in amino acids: CSARGADWGEAFF. This chain uses TRBV20-1 with TRBJ1-1; TCRdb's D call of TRBD1 is untestable without DNA. The CDR3 contains 13 residues. The germline V gene has CDR1 DFQATT and CDR2 SNEGSKA (reference sequence).